These 28 T cell receptor beta chains originate from one sample sequenced in a study of T-cell memory formation after mild COVID-19. In TCRdb, the 5' RACE reads were re-called with MiXCR into one record per CDR3 protein. Of 550,000 to 700,000 distinct CDR3 sequences listed, roughly 18% are singletons. Source material: PBMCs or a T cell subset sorted from them (not recorded which). The source is an adult woman who had mild COVID-19 (a few samples of this study predate the infection). Cell type and time point are not known.

This clonotype has only a few counts. The J gene is TRBJ2-5, the V gene TRBV2; D not resolved. This CDR3 is 12 amino acids long. The germline gives CDR1 SNHLY, CDR2 FYNNEI. V lost 7 bases and J 8 bases, leaving 14 bases between the germline ends. The CDR3 region has the DNA TGTGCCAGCACCCCCGGCCCTGCCACCCAGTACTTC. It encodes CASTPGPATQYF.

This clonotype was seen more than once but under ten times. The chain joins TRBV4-2 to TRBJ1-2, with 8 bases matching TRBD1. V dropped 1 base and J dropped 4; count of bases not matched to a gene: 11. Germline V CDR1 and CDR2: LGHNA, YNFKEQ. This CDR3 has 17 amino acids. DNA of the CDR3: TGTGCCAGCAGCCAAGGGGGGTCGGACAGGGCGGGCTATGGCTACACCTTC. As protein: CASSQGGSDRAGYGYTF.

This clonotype was seen a handful of times. The gene calls are TRBV2 and TRBJ2-7, with D tentatively TRBD2 (5 bases). Germline CDR1 reads SNHLY; CDR2 reads FYNNEI. V was cut by 8 bases and J by 5 bases, with 10 bases left in between. The CDR3 loop spans 11 amino acids. The CDR3 spells CASWAGNEQYF. DNA for the CDR3: TGTGCCAGCTGGGCGGGCAACGAGCAGTACTTC.

This clonotype was counted ten times or more. This sequence joins TRBV6-1 and TRBJ1-1; D might be TRBD1 (5 bases). This CDR3 is 14 amino acids long. CDR1 and CDR2 (germline): MNHNS, SASEGT. The V end was cut by 0 bases, the J end by 5 bases, with 10 bases between. CDR3 in DNA: TGTGCCAGCAGTGAAGCGTGGGGGTCGACTGAAGCTTTCTTT. This gives the protein CASSEAWGSTEAFF.

The rearrangement links TRBV6-5 to TRBJ2-5; D ambiguous. Per the germline V gene, CDR1 is MNHEY and CDR2 is SVGAGI. Trimming pared 6 bases from V and 5 bases from J, leaving 13 bases between. The CDR3 covers 13 residues. This CDR3 is CASRPHLVETQYF. CDR3 coding DNA: TGTGCCAGCAGACCCCATCTGGTGGAGACCCAGTACTTC.

This clonotype was detected only a few times. The chain joins TRBV2 to TRBJ2-5; D unclear. There are 13 residues in the CDR3. CDR1 is SNHLY, CDR2 FYNNEI, per germline. Trimming pared 5 bases from V and 1 base from J, leaving 8 bases between. CDR3 protein: CASSPDLQETQYF. CDR3 DNA sequence: TGTGCCAGCAGTCCGGACCTCCAAGAGACCCAGTACTTC.

CDR3 loop: CASTSTGDSNQPQHF. In nucleotides, the CDR3 is TGTGCCAGTACTTCTACGGGGGATAGCAATCAGCCCCAGCATTTT. V is TRBV19 and J is TRBJ1-5; the D gene is possibly TRBD1 (5 bases). Germline-derived CDR1 and CDR2 are LNHDA and SQIVND (reference sequence). The CDR3 is made up of 15 amino acids. The V end was cut by 7 bases, the J end by 0 bases, with 13 bases between.

The chain combines TRBV10-3 with TRBJ2-3; 10 nucleotides agree with TRBD1. The ends lost 11 bases at V and 2 bases at J; junction bases unmatched: 4. CDR3 length: 13 residues. Germline CDR1 and CDR2: ENHRY and SYGVKD. DNA for the CDR3: TGTGCCGTTGGGACAGGGGTCACAGATACGCAGTATTTT. Its protein is CAVGTGVTDTQYF.

There are a few counts of this clonotype. V and J are TRBV12-3 or TRBV12-4 and TRBJ2-5; possible D gene TRBD1, 5 bases. This CDR3 is 14 amino acids long. Trimming left V 6 bases short and J 1 base short, with 12 bases between. The DNA of the CDR3 is TGTGCCAGCAGCCCCAGGGCGTTCCAAGAGACCCAGTACTTC. This encodes CASSPRAFQETQYF.

This clonotype was seen only once. The chain uses TRBV6-5 and TRBJ2-1; TRBD1 aligns across 11 bases. The length of the CDR3 is 14 residues. CDR1 and CDR2 (germline): MNHEY, SVGAGI. Unmatched junction bases numbered 6, after V lost 7 bases and J lost 7 bases. The CDR3: CASTLGTGGNEQFF. The CDR3, as DNA: TGTGCCAGCACCCTAGGGACAGGGGGGAATGAGCAGTTCTTC.

This clonotype was picked up a small number of times. The chain uses TRBV4-3 and TRBJ2-7; 8 bases fit TRBD2. Germline lookup yields CDR1 LGHNA and CDR2 YSLEER. CDR3 length: 16 residues. The junction had 7 bases not matched to a gene; V was cut back by 0 bases and J by 3 bases. Here the CDR3 reads CASSQESSGSFYEQYF. The CDR3 region has the DNA TGCGCCAGCAGCCAAGAGAGCAGCGGGAGCTTCTACGAGCAGTACTTC.

The chain couples TRBV4-3 to TRBJ1-2; 7 bases agree with TRBD1. The CDR3 length is 15 residues. The germline CDR1 and CDR2 sequences are LGHNA and YSLEER. Trimming took 0 bases from V and 8 from J; bases not matched to a gene: 9. The CDR3 sequence: CASSQDMGQRWGYTF. CDR3 nucleotides: TGCGCCAGCAGCCAAGATATGGGACAGCGTTGGGGCTACACCTTC.

This clonotype has more than one count but fewer than ten. This chain joins TRBV6-5 and TRBJ1-2; TRBD1 aligns across 9 bases. The CDR3 covers 16 residues. The germline V gene has CDR1 MNHEY and CDR2 SVGAGI. The V segment lost 2 bases and the J segment 6 bases; nucleotides outside the gene matches: 10. CDR3 loop: CASSYRTGTGKDGYTF. CDR3 nucleotides: TGTGCCAGCAGTTACCGAACCGGGACAGGGAAGGATGGCTACACCTTC.

This clonotype was counted a few times. CDR3 coding DNA: TGTGCCAGCAGGTACGGTGATCGGTCAGCTAACTATGGCTACACCTTC. Translated: CASRYGDRSANYGYTF. The V gene is TRBV5-6, the J gene TRBJ1-2; D not resolved. The CDR3 runs to 16 residues. The V end was cut by 5 bases, the J end by 0 bases, with 17 bases between. From germline, CDR1 is SGHDT and CDR2 YYEEEE.

This chain joins TRBV12-3 or TRBV12-4 and TRBJ2-5; 7 positions agree with TRBD1. The V and J ends lost 6 bases and 3 bases, in that order; junction bases with no gene match: 7. The CDR3 runs 14 residues. CDR3 sequence: CASRLGQNEETQYF. The DNA of the CDR3 is TGTGCCAGCAGGTTGGGACAGAACGAAGAGACCCAGTACTTC.

The chain carries TRBV3-1 and TRBJ2-7; TRBD2 aligns across 12 bases. Per the germline V gene, CDR1 is LGHDT and CDR2 is YNNKEL (reference sequence). V gave up 3 bases and J gave up 2 bases; unmatched junction bases: 2. The CDR3 covers 15 residues. The CDR3 bases are TGTGCCAGCAGCCATAGGACTAGCGGGACCTACGAGCAGTACTTC. This codes for CASSHRTSGTYEQYF.

This clonotype appeared a few times. The chain links TRBV9 to TRBJ2-7; 8 bases agree with TRBD2. This CDR3 is built from 16 residues. V gave up 0 bases and J gave up 5 bases; unmatched junction bases: 10. Germline values: CDR1 SGDLS, CDR2 YYNGEE. The CDR3 bases are TGTGCCAGCAGCGTAGCGGACGGGAGGGCCGTCAACGAGCAGTACTTC. It specifies CASSVADGRAVNEQYF.

The J gene is TRBJ1-1, the V gene TRBV7-3; the D is unclear. Germline V gene lookup returns CDR1 SGHTA and CDR2 FQGTGA. Trimming stripped 5 bases from V and 7 bases from J, with 11 bases between. The CDR3 runs 12 residues. For the CDR3, the DNA is TGTGCCAGCAGCCCCTACGGATTTGAAGCTTTCTTT. It yields the protein CASSPYGFEAFF.

The chain combines TRBV9 with TRBJ2-5; maybe TRBD1 (5 bases). CDR1 and CDR2 from the germline V gene are SGDLS and YYNGEE. V shed 1 base and J shed 5 bases, with 9 bases lying between them. CDR3 length: 13 amino acids. CDR3: CASSVPGRETQYF. Here the CDR3 DNA reads TGTGCCAGCAGCGTACCAGGGCGGGAGACCCAGTACTTC.

In this sample, this clonotype turned up many times. The V and J genes are TRBV27 and TRBJ2-4, with 10 bases aligning to TRBD1. V lost 4 bases, J lost 13 bases, and 10 bases stayed unmatched. This CDR3 has 14 residues. In germline, CDR1 is MNHEY, CDR2 SMNVEV (reference sequence). CDR3 loop: CASSSTGGASNQYF. In DNA, the CDR3 is TGTGCCAGCAGTTCGACAGGGGGCGCGTCTAACCAGTACTTC.

The CDR3 is CASSQGTGNVYEQYF. The CDR3 coding sequence is TGCGCCAGCAGCCAAGGCACAGGGAATGTTTACGAGCAGTACTTC. This chain uses TRBV4-1 with TRBJ2-7, with D tentatively TRBD1 (6 bases). Germline V lookup: CDR1 MGHRA, CDR2 YSYEKL. V was shortened by 1 base and J by 4 bases, with 14 bases between the two germline ends. This CDR3 has 15 residues.

J is TRBJ2-1 and V is TRBV7-8, with 9 bases aligning to TRBD2. Germline values: CDR1 SGHVS, CDR2 FQNEAQ. The CDR3 covers 19 residues. V lost 4 bases to trimming and J lost 0 bases; unmatched junction nucleotides: 13. CDR3 in amino acids: CASSSLQASGMSSYNEQFF. In DNA, the CDR3 is TGTGCCAGCAGCTCCCTCCAGGCTAGCGGGATGAGCTCCTACAATGAGCAGTTCTTC.

Only a few counts were recorded for this clonotype. The V gene is TRBV7-9, the J gene TRBJ2-7, with D possibly TRBD1 on 6 matching bases. This CDR3 comprises 15 residues. CDR1 and CDR2 from the germline V gene are SEHNR and FQNEAQ (reference sequence). Trimming removed 5 bases from V and 0 bases from J, with 14 bases in between. This CDR3 reads CASSRLEGDSYEQYF. The CDR3 DNA reads TGTGCCAGCAGCCGTCTCGAGGGGGACTCCTACGAGCAGTACTTC.

This clonotype was seen a few times. The genes are TRBV6-2 or TRBV6-3 and TRBJ2-7, with D maybe TRBD2 (6 bases). The V and J ends lost 2 bases and 0 bases respectively, with 11 bases between them. The germline CDR1 and CDR2 sequences are MNHEY and SVGEGT. CDR3 size: 15 residues. The DNA of the CDR3 is TGTGCCAGCAGTTACGCAGCGGGTAACTCCTACGAGCAGTACTTC. Encoded protein: CASSYAAGNSYEQYF.

At least ten counts were recorded for this clonotype. V usage is TRBV29-1 and J usage is TRBJ2-7, with TRBD2 identical over 11 bases. The length of the CDR3 is 15 residues. The V gene's germline CDR1 is SQVTM and CDR2 ANQGSEA. V was clipped by 4 bases and J by 2 bases; unmatched bases: 7. For the CDR3, the DNA is TGCAGCGTTGGAACTAGCGGGAGAGGAGCCTACGAGCAGTACTTC. This sequence encodes CSVGTSGRGAYEQYF.

This clonotype was counted many times. J is TRBJ2-1 and V is TRBV20-1; 12 bases agree with TRBD2. Germline V CDR1 and CDR2: DFQATT, SNEGSKA (reference sequence). V was clipped by 5 bases and J by 3 bases; unmatched bases: 5. The CDR3 has 15 amino acids. CDR3 sequence (DNA): TGCAGTGCTCCGCGACTAGCGGGGGACTACAATGAGCAGTTCTTC. This translates into CSAPRLAGDYNEQFF.

V gene TRBV6-2 or TRBV6-3 combines with J gene TRBJ1-2, with 8 nucleotides matching TRBD1. In germline, CDR1 is MNHEY, CDR2 SVGEGT. With 7 bases clipped from V and 2 bases from J, the junction kept 9 bases outside the gene matches. The CDR3 runs to 15 residues. The DNA of the CDR3 is TGTGCCAGCAACCCAGGGACAGGAGTCAACTATGGCTACACCTTC. It codes for CASNPGTGVNYGYTF.

This sequence joins TRBV6-6 and TRBJ1-5, with a tentative D call TRBD1 (5 bases). The CDR3 is 14 residues long. Germline loops: CDR1 MNHNY, CDR2 SVGAGI (reference sequence). V was cut by 8 bases and J by 7 bases, with 18 bases left in between. CDR3 nucleotide sequence: TGTGCCAGCCAGTTAACGGGGGAGAACCAGCCCCAGCATTTT. Translation gives CASQLTGENQPQHF.